This entry concerns a single T cell receptor (beta chain). Its antigen remains unidentified. The data derive from a study of cytomegalovirus exposure and HLA in healthy donors. In the study overall: The same platform was used for the 120 validation repertoires and the approximately 670 first-cohort repertoires, a later analysis reported. Whole-study findings and limits: It was confirmed in vitro that a few of the CMV-associated chains were specific for CMV antigens. Usually a TCR sequence was rare, but some public TCRs were found in many donors.

Clones were sequenced by immunoSEQ multiplex PCR, and TCRdb holds only the in-frame ones, with some missing. The sample includes 150,000 to 200,000 clones, approximately 86% of them seen just once. V shed 4 bases and J shed 3 bases, with 7 bases lying between them. Germline CDR1 SEHNR, CDR2 FQNEAQ (reference sequence). The CDR3 has 12 residues. These donors were members of the approximately 110-subject validation cohort, a group separate from the roughly 670-subject first cohort. Specimen: PBMCs. The origin of this receptor is a man aged 18 to 29 in good health and CMV-seropositive. The chain links TRBV7-9 to TRBJ2-7; D might be TRBD1 (5 bases). CDR3 DNA: TGTGCCAGCAGCTATGACAGCTACGAGCAGTACTTC. Translation: CASSYDSYEQYF.